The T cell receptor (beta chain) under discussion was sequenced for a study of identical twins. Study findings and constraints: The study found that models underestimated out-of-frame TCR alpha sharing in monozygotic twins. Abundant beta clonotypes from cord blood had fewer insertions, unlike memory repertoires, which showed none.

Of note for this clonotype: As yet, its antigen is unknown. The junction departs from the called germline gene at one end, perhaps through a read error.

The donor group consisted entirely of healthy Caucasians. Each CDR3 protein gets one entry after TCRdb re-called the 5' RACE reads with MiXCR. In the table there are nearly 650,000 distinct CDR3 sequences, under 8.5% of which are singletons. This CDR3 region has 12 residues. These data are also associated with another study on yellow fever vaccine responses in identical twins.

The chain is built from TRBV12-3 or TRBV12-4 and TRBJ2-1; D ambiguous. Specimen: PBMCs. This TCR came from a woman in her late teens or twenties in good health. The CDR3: CASSPINNVQFF. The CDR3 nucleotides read TGTGCCAGCAGCCCTATAAACAATGTGCAGTTCTTC.